One sample yielded the 15 T cell receptor beta chains listed below, sequenced in a study of T-cell memory formation after mild COVID-19. MiXCR, applied by TCRdb to the 5' RACE reads, yields one record per CDR3 protein. The sample lists about 400,000 distinct CDR3 sequences; roughly 17% were seen once. Sequenced input: PBMCs or a T cell subset sorted from them (not recorded which). The receptors originated from a man between 18 and 35 years old who had mild COVID-19 (a few samples of this study predate the infection). Cell type and time point are not known.

This chain joins TRBV7-9 and TRBJ1-2; 10 nucleotides line up with TRBD1. Germline V gene data show CDR1 as SEHNR and CDR2 as FQNEAQ (reference sequence). This CDR3 has 14 amino acids. V trimming: 4 bases; J trimming: 4 bases; junction bases outside the gene matches: 3. CDR3 nucleotides: TGTGCCAGCAGCTCGGGACAGGGGCTCTATGGCTACACCTTC. It specifies CASSSGQGLYGYTF.

The sample holds many counts of this clonotype. The chain employs TRBV6-2 or TRBV6-3 and TRBJ2-1; no reliable D call. The CDR3 contains 13 residues. Deletions cut 4 bases from V and 7 bases from J, with 11 bases between. The germline V gene has CDR1 MNHEY and CDR2 SVGEGT. CDR3 loop: CASSWAGWNEQFF. In DNA form, the CDR3 reads TGTGCCAGCAGTTGGGCCGGATGGAATGAGCAGTTCTTC.

The chain has TRBV5-4 and TRBJ2-3, with 7 nucleotides matching TRBD2. With V trimmed by 3 bases and J by 3 bases, 10 bases remained unmatched. CDR3 size: 16 residues. In germline, CDR1 is SGHNT, CDR2 YYREEE (reference sequence). The CDR3: CASSSPAGEGTDTQYF. CDR3 coding DNA: TGTGCCAGCAGCTCACCGGCTGGGGAGGGAACAGATACGCAGTATTTT.

This clonotype appeared a few times. This chain uses TRBV7-2 with TRBJ2-2; D is ambiguous. Germline CDR1 and CDR2: SGHTA and FQGNSA. The CDR3 extends over 16 amino acids. The germline V and J ends were trimmed by 2 bases and 4 bases, with 14 bases remaining between them. CDR3 sequence: CASSLRPGSVTGELFF. The CDR3 nucleotides are TGTGCCAGCAGCTTAAGGCCCGGGTCGGTCACCGGGGAGCTGTTTTTT. Complete variable domain (other parts from reference TRBV7-2 and TRBJ2-2): GAGVSQSPSNKVTEKGKDVELRCDPISGHTALYWYRQSLGQGLEFLIYFQGNSAPDKSGLPSDRFSAERTGGSVSTLTIQRTQQEDSAVYLCASSLRPGSVTGELFFGEGSRLTVL.

This clonotype has a count of ten or more. The chain links TRBV12-3 or TRBV12-4 to TRBJ1-2; 7 positions match TRBD1. There are 14 residues in the CDR3. Trimming removed 6 bases from V and 1 base from J; junction bases left unmatched: 5. The CDR3 nucleotides read TGTGCCAGCAGCGGACAGGCCTTTAACTATGGCTACACCTTC. Residues: CASSGQAFNYGYTF.

This clonotype was counted a few times. The chain links TRBV27 to TRBJ2-5, with D tentatively TRBD2 (7 bases). This CDR3 has 15 amino acids. Trimming took off 2 bases at V and 1 base at J, with 11 bases between the two ends. Germline V gene lookup returns CDR1 MNHEY and CDR2 SMNVEV (reference sequence). The CDR3 coding sequence is TGTGCCAGCAGTTTAGGGCGGGGGCGCCAAGAGACCCAGTACTTC. Amino acids: CASSLGRGRQETQYF.

The chain couples TRBV5-1 to TRBJ1-2, with a tentative D call TRBD1 (5 bases). The CDR3 length is 13 residues. Trimming removed 2 bases from V and 4 bases from J, with 9 bases in between. Germline CDR1 and CDR2: SGHRS and YFSETQ. CDR3 sequence (DNA): TGCGCCAGCAGCTTCGACAGAATCTATGGCTACACCTTC. Its protein is CASSFDRIYGYTF.

This clonotype has a handful of counts. This chain connects TRBV19 to TRBJ2-3; unclear D gene. V lost 5 bases to trimming and J lost 5 bases, with 11 bases between them. The V gene's germline CDR1 is LNHDA and CDR2 SQIVND (reference sequence). This CDR3 is 13 amino acids long. The CDR3 DNA is TGTGCCAGTAGTGCGCGGAAAGGAGATACGCAGTATTTT. Protein: CASSARKGDTQYF.

The chain recombines TRBV29-1 with TRBJ2-3; D might be TRBD1 (6 bases). The CDR3 loop spans 12 amino acids. Germline CDR1 and CDR2: SQVTM and ANQGSEA. V lost 6 bases, J lost 0 bases, and 7 bases lay in between. As DNA, the CDR3 is TGCAGCGTCGGGACAAGCACAGATACGCAGTATTTT. Its translation: CSVGTSTDTQYF.

This clonotype has a handful of counts. The rearrangement joins TRBV6-2 or TRBV6-3 to TRBJ1-2; possibly TRBD1 for D (5 bases). With 5 bases removed from V and 8 bases from J, the gap between germline ends came to 12 bases. This CDR3 is 12 amino acids long. CDR1 MNHEY and CDR2 SVGEGT come from the germline V gene. The DNA for the CDR3 is TGTGCCAGCAGTCCTCCAGGGAACGGCTACACCTTC. Residues: CASSPPGNGYTF.

This clonotype was counted a few times. This chain joins TRBV6-2 or TRBV6-3 and TRBJ2-5; weak D call: TRBD2 (5 bases). CDR1 MNHEY and CDR2 SVGEGT come from the germline V gene. The V end lost 1 base, the J end lost 6 bases, and 9 bases lay between the germline ends. The CDR3 runs to 13 residues. The CDR3 DNA reads TGTGCCAGCAGTTACTACCGGGGTCAGACCCAGTACTTC. Amino acid sequence: CASSYYRGQTQYF.

This clonotype showed up just a few times. The chain combines TRBV27 with TRBJ2-7; D is perhaps TRBD2 (5 bases). The CDR3 has 14 residues. Between the trimmed V and J ends, which lost 6 bases and 1 base, there was a span of 13 bases. The V gene's germline CDR1 is MNHEY and CDR2 SMNVEV (reference sequence). DNA of the CDR3: TGTGCCAGCAGGATGACGGGGTTTTCCTACGAGCAGTACTTC. Translation gives CASRMTGFSYEQYF.

About this clonotype: This may come from a read error, since a much larger clone is one base off. V and J are TRBV5-6 and TRBJ2-6, with 7 bases identical to TRBD2. The CDR3 is 15 residues long. CDR1 SGHDT and CDR2 YYEEEE come from the germline V gene. The junction had 6 bases not matched to a gene; V was cut back by 4 bases and J by 5 bases. CDR3 nucleotide sequence: TGTGCCAGCAGCCCGGGACTATCCTGGGCCAACGTCCTGACTTTC. Translated, it gives CASSPGLSWANVLTF.

This clonotype occurred many times. V is TRBV7-2 and J is TRBJ2-2; D uncertain. This CDR3 comprises 11 residues. The germline V gene encodes CDR1 SGHTA and CDR2 FQGNSA. Trimming removed 6 bases at V and 1 base at J, with 0 bases between. CDR3 coding DNA: TGTGCCAGCAGGAACACCGGGGAGCTGTTTTTT. Translation gives CASRNTGELFF. Complete variable domain (other parts from reference TRBV7-2 and TRBJ2-2): GAGVSQSPSNKVTEKGKDVELRCDPISGHTALYWYRQSLGQGLEFLIYFQGNSAPDKSGLPSDRFSAERTGGSVSTLTIQRTQQEDSAVYLCASRNTGELFFGEGSRLTVL.

The rearrangement links TRBV27 to TRBJ1-2; maybe TRBD1 (6 bases). Germline CDR1 is MNHEY and CDR2 is SMNVEV (reference sequence). The CDR3 has 12 residues. Between the trimmed V and J ends, which lost 7 bases and 4 bases, there was a span of 10 bases. The CDR3 loop is CASKDRLYGYTF. The CDR3 coding sequence is TGTGCCAGCAAAGACAGGCTCTATGGCTACACCTTC.